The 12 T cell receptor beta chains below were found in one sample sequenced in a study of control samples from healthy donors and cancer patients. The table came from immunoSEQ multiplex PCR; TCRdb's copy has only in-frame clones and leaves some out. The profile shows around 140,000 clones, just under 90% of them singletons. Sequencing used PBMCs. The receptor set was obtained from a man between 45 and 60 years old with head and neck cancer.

CDR3 region: CASSLANTFSYEQYF. In nucleotides, the CDR3 is TGCGCCAGCAGCTTGGCCAACACATTCTCCTACGAGCAGTACTTC. The chain joins TRBV5-1 to TRBJ2-7; D unclear. V dropped 0 bases and J dropped 0 bases, with 10 bases sitting between them. CDR1 SGHRS and CDR2 YFSETQ come from the germline V gene. The CDR3 has 15 residues.

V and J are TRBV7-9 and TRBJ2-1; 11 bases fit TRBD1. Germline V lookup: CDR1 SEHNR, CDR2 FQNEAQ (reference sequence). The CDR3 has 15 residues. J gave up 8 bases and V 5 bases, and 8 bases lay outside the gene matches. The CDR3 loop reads CASSPDRGRRYEQFF. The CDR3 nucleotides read TGTGCCAGCAGCCCGGACAGGGGGCGTAGGTATGAGCAGTTCTTC.

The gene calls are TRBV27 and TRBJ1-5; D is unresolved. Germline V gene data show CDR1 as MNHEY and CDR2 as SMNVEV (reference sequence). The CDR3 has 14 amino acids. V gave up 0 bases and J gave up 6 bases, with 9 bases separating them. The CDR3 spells CASSLSGILQPQHF. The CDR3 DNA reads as TGTGCCAGCAGTTTATCGGGGATCCTTCAGCCCCAGCATTTT.

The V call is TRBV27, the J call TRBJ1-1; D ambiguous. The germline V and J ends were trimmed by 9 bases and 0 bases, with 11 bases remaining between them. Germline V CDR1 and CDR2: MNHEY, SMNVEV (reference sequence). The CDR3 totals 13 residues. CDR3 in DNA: TGTGCCAGTACGGCCTACCTGAACACTGAAGCTTTCTTT. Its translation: CASTAYLNTEAFF.

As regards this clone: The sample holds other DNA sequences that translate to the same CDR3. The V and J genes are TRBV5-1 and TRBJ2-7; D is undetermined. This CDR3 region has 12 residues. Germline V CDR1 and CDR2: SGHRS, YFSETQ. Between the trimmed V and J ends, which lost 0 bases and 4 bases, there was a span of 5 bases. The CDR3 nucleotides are TGCGCCAGCAGCTTGGTCGGGTACGAGCAGTACTTC. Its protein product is CASSLVGYEQYF. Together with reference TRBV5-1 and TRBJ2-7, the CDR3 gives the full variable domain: KAGVTQTPRYLIKTRGQQVTLSCSPISGHRSVSWYQQTPGQGLQFLFEYFSETQRNKGNFPGRFSGRQFSNSRSEMNVSTLELGDSALYLCASSLVGYEQYFGPGTRLTVT.

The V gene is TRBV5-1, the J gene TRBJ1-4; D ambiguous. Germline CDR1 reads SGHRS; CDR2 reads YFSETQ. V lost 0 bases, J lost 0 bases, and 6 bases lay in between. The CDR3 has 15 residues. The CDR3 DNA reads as TGCGCCAGCAGCTTGGACATCACAACTAATGAAAAACTGTTTTTT. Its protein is CASSLDITTNEKLFF.

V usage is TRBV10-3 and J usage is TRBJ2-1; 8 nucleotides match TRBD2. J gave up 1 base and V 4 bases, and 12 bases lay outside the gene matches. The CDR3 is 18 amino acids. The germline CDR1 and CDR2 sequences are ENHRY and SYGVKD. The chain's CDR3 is CAISVPGGLAESYNEQFF. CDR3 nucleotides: TGTGCCATCAGTGTCCCGGGGGGGCTAGCGGAGTCCTACAATGAGCAGTTCTTC.

CDR3 sequence reads: CASSPDRGNPQHF. Written as DNA, the CDR3 is TGTGCCAGCAGCCCGGACAGGGGAAACCCCCAGCATTTT. The chain uses TRBV7-6 and TRBJ1-5, with 9 positions matching TRBD1. Germline V gene data show CDR1 as SGHVS and CDR2 as FNYEAQ. The CDR3 has 13 amino acids. The V and J ends lost 5 bases and 10 bases, in that order; junction bases with no gene match: 6.

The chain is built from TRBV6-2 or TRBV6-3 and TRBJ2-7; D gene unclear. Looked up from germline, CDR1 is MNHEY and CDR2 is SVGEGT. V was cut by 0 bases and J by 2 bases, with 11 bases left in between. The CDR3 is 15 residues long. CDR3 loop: CASSYSNDGAYEQYF. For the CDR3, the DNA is TGTGCCAGCAGTTACTCGAACGACGGAGCCTACGAGCAGTACTTC.

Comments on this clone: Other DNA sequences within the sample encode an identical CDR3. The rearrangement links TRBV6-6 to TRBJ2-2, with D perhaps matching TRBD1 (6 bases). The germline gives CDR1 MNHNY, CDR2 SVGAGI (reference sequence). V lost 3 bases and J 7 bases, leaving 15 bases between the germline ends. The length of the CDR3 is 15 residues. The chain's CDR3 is CASSYQGSYGGELFF. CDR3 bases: TGTGCCAGCAGTTATCAGGGGAGTTACGGCGGGGAGCTGTTTTTT.

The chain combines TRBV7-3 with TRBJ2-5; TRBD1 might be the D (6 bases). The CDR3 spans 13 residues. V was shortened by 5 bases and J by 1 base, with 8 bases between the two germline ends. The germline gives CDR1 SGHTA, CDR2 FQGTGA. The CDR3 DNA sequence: TGTGCCAGCAGCGGGGGCCCCCAAGAGACCCAGTACTTC. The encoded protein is CASSGGPQETQYF.

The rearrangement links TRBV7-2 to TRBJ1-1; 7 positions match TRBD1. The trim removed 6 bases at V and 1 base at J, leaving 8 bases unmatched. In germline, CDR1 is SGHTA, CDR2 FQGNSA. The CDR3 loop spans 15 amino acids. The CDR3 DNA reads TGTGCCAGCAGACCTCCAGGGGGGGGGAACACTGAAGCTTTCTTT. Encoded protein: CASRPPGGGNTEAFF.